These T cell receptor beta chains were read from a single sample in a study of shared T cell receptors in the human thymus. Produced via immunoSEQ multiplex PCR; TCRdb's table is partial and in-frame only. The table includes over 65,000 clones, roughly 96% detected once. Sequenced sample: thymocytes. These receptors were obtained from a human donor. CDR3s include the opening cysteine and the closing phenylalanine or tryptophan. A D gene is named only where the DNA matches it firmly. Only part of the rows carry a size: once, few, many, or a class if the clone is expanded.

J gene,D gene,CDR3 length,V gene,clone size,CDR3 protein,CDR3 DNA
TRBJ2-1,-,12,TRBV5-1,-,CASSSTSNEQFF,TGCGCCAGCAGTTCTACTAGTAATGAGCAGTTCTTC
TRBJ2-2,-,16,TRBV4-1,-,CASSPRGAANTGELFF,TGCGCCAGCAGCCCTCGAGGGGCCGCGAACACCGGGGAGCTGTTTTTT
TRBJ1-5,TRBD1,17,TRBV5-6,-,CASSLGDRVNIYQPQHF,TGTGCCAGCAGCTTGGGCGACAGGGTAAACATATATCAGCCCCAGCATTTT
TRBJ1-1,-,14,TRBV7-9,-,CASSLVTENTEAFF,TGTGCCAGCAGCTTGGTCACAGAGAACACTGAAGCTTTCTTT
TRBJ1-2,TRBD1,18,TRBV7-9,-,CASSLKRGQGRTQGGYTF,TGTGCCAGCAGCTTAAAGAGGGGACAGGGGCGAACTCAGGGGGGCTACACCTTC
TRBJ2-3,-,15,TRBV12-5,-,CASGLTHRTPYTQYF,TGTGCTAGTGGTTTGACGCACCGGACTCCTTATACGCAGTATTTT
TRBJ1-6,TRBD1,22,TRBV4-3,-,CASSQPSSTGGKVGSYNSPLHF,TGCGCCAGCAGCCAACCATCCTCCACAGGGGGCAAAGTGGGCTCCTATAATTCACCCCTCCACTTT
TRBJ2-7,-,11,TRBV28,-,CASSFFGEQYF,TGTGCCAGCAGTTTCTTCGGCGAGCAGTACTTC
TRBJ1-1,-,13,TRBV6-5,-,CASMNCGDTEAFF,TGTGCCAGCATGAACTGCGGGGACACTGAAGCTTTCTTT
TRBJ1-2,-,17,TRBV4-3,-,CASSQDMIRGPNYGYTF,TGCGCCAGCAGCCAAGATATGATTAGGGGACCAAACTATGGCTACACCTTC
TRBJ2-7,-,13,TRBV10-1,-,CASLDRRIYEQYF,TGCGCCAGCCTTGACAGGAGAATCTACGAGCAGTACTTC
TRBJ2-7,-,15,TRBV2,-,CASRPRLVGIHEQYF,TGTGCCAGCAGACCCCGACTAGTGGGCATCCACGAGCAGTACTTC
TRBJ2-2,-,16,TRBV21-1,-,CASSTGQGLITGELFF,TGTGCCAGCAGCACTGGACAGGGGCTCATAACCGGGGAGCTGTTTTTT
TRBJ2-3,TRBD1,15,TRBV19,few,CASMSNRGPTDTQYF,TGTGCCAGTATGTCCAACAGGGGCCCCACAGATACGCAGTATTTT
TRBJ2-2,-,16,TRBV4-1,-,CASSQDLRQHTGELFF,TGCGCCAGCAGCCAAGATCTTCGGCAGCACACCGGGGAGCTGTTTTTT
TRBJ1-2,-,13,TRBV11-2,once,CASSLTALYGYTF,TGTGCCAGCAGCTTAACGGCTCTCTATGGCTACACCTTC
TRBJ2-5,TRBD2,15,TRBV7-9,-,CASSPGTTAQETQYF,TGTGCCAGCAGCCCCGGGACTACCGCACAAGAGACCCAGTACTTC
TRBJ2-7,TRBD1,13,TRBV6-5,-,CASSKTGGYEQYF,TGTGCCAGCAGTAAAACAGGGGGCTACGAGCAGTACTTC
TRBJ1-5,-,18,TRBV27,-,CASSSRTDPRYSNQPQHF,TGTGCCAGCAGTTCCCGGACAGATCCAAGGTATAGCAATCAGCCCCAGCATTTT
TRBJ1-4,-,15,TRBV5-8,-,CASRTPADRNEKLFF,TGTGCCAGCAGAACCCCAGCGGACAGAAATGAAAAACTGTTTTTT
TRBJ1-2,TRBD1,16,TRBV28,-,CASSLCLLRTGDGYTF,TGTGCCAGCAGTTTATGTCTTCTGCGGACAGGGGATGGCTACACCTTC
TRBJ2-5,-,13,TRBV7-2,-,CASSLEGKETQYF,TGTGCCAGCAGCTTAGAAGGGAAAGAGACCCAGTACTTC
TRBJ1-1,TRBD1,17,TRBV11-2,-,CASSLNGTGGAGTEAFF,TGTGCCAGCAGCTTAAATGGGACAGGGGGCGCAGGGACTGAAGCTTTCTTT
TRBJ1-3,-,14,TRBV19,once,CASSIPPEGNTIYF,TGTGCCAGTAGTATTCCCCCGGAGGGAAACACCATATATTTT
TRBJ1-1,-,14,TRBV6-6,-,CASLTGTSNTEAFF,TGTGCCAGCTTGACAGGCACATCGAACACTGAAGCTTTCTTT
TRBJ2-3,-,13,TRBV5-1,-,CASSLGDTDTQYF,TGCGCCAGCAGCTTGGGGGACACAGATACGCAGTATTTT
TRBJ2-2,-,17,TRBV4-3,-,CASSQGAGHECSGELFF,TGCGCCAGCAGCCAAGGCGCGGGGCATGAATGTAGCGGGGAGCTGTTTTTT
TRBJ1-2,-,17,TRBV14,-,CASSKIASDKTNYGYTF,TGTGCCAGCAGTAAGATAGCGTCGGACAAGACTAACTATGGCTACACCTTC
TRBJ1-1,-,15,TRBV19,-,CASSTHRVLGTEAFF,TGTGCCAGTAGTACCCACAGGGTGCTCGGCACTGAAGCTTTCTTT
TRBJ1-5,-,12,TRBV5-4,-,CASSKAYQPQHF,TGTGCCAGCAGCAAGGCTTATCAGCCCCAGCATTTT
TRBJ2-7,-,15,TRBV6-1,-,CASSVRVGEADEQYF,TGTGCCAGCAGTGTAAGAGTAGGGGAGGCGGACGAGCAGTACTTC
TRBJ1-5,-,15,TRBV9,few,CASSVKGELSQPQHF,TGTGCCAGCAGCGTTAAGGGGGAATTGAGTCAGCCCCAGCATTTT
TRBJ2-7,TRBD1,14,TRBV10-3,-,CAIAAGTGEYEQYF,TGTGCCATAGCAGCCGGGACAGGGGAATACGAGCAGTACTTC
TRBJ2-7,-,14,TRBV28,-,CASSLTDGSYEQYF,TGTGCCAGCAGTTTAACCGACGGATCCTACGAGCAGTACTTC
TRBJ2-1,-,16,TRBV7-2,-,CASSSFYGYLYDEQFF,TGTGCCAGCAGCTCGTTTTACGGGTATCTGTACGATGAGCAGTTCTTC
TRBJ1-2,-,16,TRBV10-3,-,CAIRGHSWDANYGYTF,TGTGCCATCCGCGGTCACTCCTGGGACGCTAACTATGGCTACACCTTC
TRBJ2-5,-,16,TRBV27,-,CASSTLEGGGGETQYF,TGTGCCAGCAGTACCCTCGAAGGGGGAGGGGGAGAGACCCAGTACTTC
TRBJ2-7,TRBD1,22,TRBV6-1,-,CASSEVDDRGTGGESPHREQYF,TGTGCCAGCAGTGAAGTTGACGACCGCGGGACAGGGGGGGAATCCCCTCATCGAGAGCAGTACTTC
TRBJ1-2,-,16,TRBV27,-,CASREGGAKTNYGYTF,TGTGCCAGCAGGGAGGGGGGGGCTAAAACTAACTATGGCTACACCTTC
TRBJ1-5,-,15,TRBV6-1,-,CASAPDGTGLQPQHF,TGTGCCAGCGCCCCGGACGGAACAGGGTTACAGCCCCAGCATTTT
TRBJ2-7,TRBD1,15,TRBV4-3,-,CASSPTGTGGYEQYF,TGCGCCAGCAGCCCCACCGGGACAGGGGGCTACGAGCAGTACTTC